Below, one T cell receptor (beta chain) is given with its context. Clones were sequenced by immunoSEQ multiplex PCR, and TCRdb holds only the in-frame ones, with some missing. The table records some 270,000 clones, about 83% of them present only once. The record originates from a study of blood T cell repertoires in COVID-19. Study details: Collection of acute and convalescent COVID-19 samples took place in the United States, Italy and Spain. From T cells, B-cell-depleted T cells, or PBMCs came the material, which was cDNA or gDNA.

Deletions cut 4 bases from V and 2 bases from J, with 19 bases between. Germline CDR1 SGHKS, CDR2 YYEKEE (reference sequence). The CDR3 is 16 residues long. Enrolled during active infection, Seattle patients were then followed longitudinally. The receptor comes from an elderly woman with COVID-19, enrolled during active disease. The chain has TRBV5-5 and TRBJ2-7; perhaps TRBD2 as D (6 bases). Sequenced: peripheral blood. CDR3 loop: CASSPRNTGVAYEQYV. The DNA for the CDR3 is TGTGCCAGCAGCCCGAGGAACACGGGGGTTGCCTACGAGCAGTACGTC.